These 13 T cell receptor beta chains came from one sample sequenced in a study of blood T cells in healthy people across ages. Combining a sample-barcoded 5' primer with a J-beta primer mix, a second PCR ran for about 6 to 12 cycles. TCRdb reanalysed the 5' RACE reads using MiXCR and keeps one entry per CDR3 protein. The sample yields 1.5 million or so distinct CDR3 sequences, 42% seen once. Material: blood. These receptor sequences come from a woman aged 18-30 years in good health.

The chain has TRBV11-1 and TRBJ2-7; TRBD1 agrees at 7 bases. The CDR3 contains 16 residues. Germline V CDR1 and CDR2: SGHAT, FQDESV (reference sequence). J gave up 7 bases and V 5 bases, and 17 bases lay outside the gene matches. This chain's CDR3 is CASSLPGQPRGNEQYF. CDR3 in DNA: TGTGCCAGCAGCCTCCCGGGACAGCCGAGGGGGAATGAGCAGTACTTC. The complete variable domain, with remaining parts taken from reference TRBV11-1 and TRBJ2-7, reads EAEVAQSPRYKITEKSQAVAFWCDPISGHATLYWYRQILGQGPELLVQFQDESVVDDSQLPKDRFSAERLKGVDSTLKIQPAELGDSAMYLCASSLPGQPRGNEQYFGPGTRLTVT.

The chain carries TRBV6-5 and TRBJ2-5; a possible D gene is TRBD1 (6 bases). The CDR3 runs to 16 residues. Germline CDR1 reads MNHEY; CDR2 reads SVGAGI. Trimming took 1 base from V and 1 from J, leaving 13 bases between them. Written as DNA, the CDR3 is TGTGCCAGCAGTTACTTAGAGCGAGGGGGCCAAGAGACCCAGTACTTC. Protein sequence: CASSYLERGGQETQYF.

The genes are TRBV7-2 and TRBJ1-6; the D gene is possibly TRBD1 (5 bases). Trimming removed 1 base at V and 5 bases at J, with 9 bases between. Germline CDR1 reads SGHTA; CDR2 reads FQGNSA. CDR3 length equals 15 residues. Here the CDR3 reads CASSLGQIHNSPLHF. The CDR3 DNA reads TGTGCCAGCAGCTTAGGACAGATACATAATTCACCCCTCCACTTT.

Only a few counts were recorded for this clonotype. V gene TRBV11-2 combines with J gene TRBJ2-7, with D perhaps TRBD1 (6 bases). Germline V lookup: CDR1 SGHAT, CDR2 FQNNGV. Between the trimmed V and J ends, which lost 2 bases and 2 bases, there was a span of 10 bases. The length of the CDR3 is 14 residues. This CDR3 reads CASSLLGQTYEQYF. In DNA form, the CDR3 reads TGTGCCAGCAGCTTACTCGGACAGACCTACGAGCAGTACTTC.

For the CDR3, the DNA is TGTGCCTGGACCCCCCAGGGGAGATACAATGAGCAGTTCTTC. Its protein is CAWTPQGRYNEQFF. The chain employs TRBV30 and TRBJ2-1, with a possible D match to TRBD1 (6 bases). With 4 bases removed from V and 4 bases from J, the gap between germline ends came to 14 bases. This CDR3 spans 14 amino acids. Germline V gene lookup returns CDR1 GTSNPN and CDR2 SVGIG (reference sequence).

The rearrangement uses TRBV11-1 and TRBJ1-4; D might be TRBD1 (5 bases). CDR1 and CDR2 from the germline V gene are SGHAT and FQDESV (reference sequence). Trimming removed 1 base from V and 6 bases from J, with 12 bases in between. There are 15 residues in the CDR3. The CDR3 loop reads CASSLEGEVDEKLFF. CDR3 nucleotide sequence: TGTGCCAGCAGCTTAGAAGGGGAAGTGGATGAAAAACTGTTTTTT.

CDR3 protein: CASTTSLGYTF. As DNA, the CDR3 is TGTGCCAGCACGACCTCGCTGGGCTACACCTTC. This chain connects TRBV6-1 to TRBJ1-2; the D is unclear. The germline V gene encodes CDR1 MNHNS and CDR2 SASEGT. Trimming stripped 7 bases from V and 8 bases from J, with 11 bases between. The CDR3 runs 11 residues.

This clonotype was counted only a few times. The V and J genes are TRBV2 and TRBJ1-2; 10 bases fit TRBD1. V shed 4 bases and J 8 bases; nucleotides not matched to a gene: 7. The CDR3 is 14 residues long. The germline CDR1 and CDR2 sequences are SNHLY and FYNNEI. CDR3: CASSGRQGARGYTF. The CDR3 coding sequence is TGTGCCAGCAGTGGTAGACAGGGGGCGAGGGGCTACACCTTC.

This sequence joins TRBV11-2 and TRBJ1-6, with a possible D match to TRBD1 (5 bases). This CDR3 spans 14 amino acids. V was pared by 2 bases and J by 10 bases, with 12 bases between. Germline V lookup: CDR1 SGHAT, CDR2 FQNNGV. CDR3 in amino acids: CASSLLQGGSPLHF. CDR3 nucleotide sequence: TGTGCCAGCAGCTTACTCCAGGGTGGGTCACCCCTCCACTTT.

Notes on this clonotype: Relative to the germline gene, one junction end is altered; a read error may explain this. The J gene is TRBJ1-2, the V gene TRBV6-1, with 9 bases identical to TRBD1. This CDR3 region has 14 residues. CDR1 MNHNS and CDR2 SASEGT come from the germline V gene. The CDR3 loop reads CASGDPGQGNGYTF. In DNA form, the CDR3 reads TGTGCCAGCGGTGATCCAGGACAGGGGAATGGCTACACCTTC.

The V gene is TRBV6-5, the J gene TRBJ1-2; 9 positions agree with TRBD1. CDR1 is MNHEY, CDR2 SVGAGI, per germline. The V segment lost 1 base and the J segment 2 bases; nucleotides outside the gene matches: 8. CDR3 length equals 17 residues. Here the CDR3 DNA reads TGTGCCAGCAGTTACTTCAGGACAGGGGTCCGGAACTATGGCTACACCTTC. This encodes CASSYFRTGVRNYGYTF.

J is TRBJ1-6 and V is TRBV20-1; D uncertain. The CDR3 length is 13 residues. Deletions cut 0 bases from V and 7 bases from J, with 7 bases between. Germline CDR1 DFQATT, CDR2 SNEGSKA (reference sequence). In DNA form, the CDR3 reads TGCAGTGCTAGAGAAGATCCAAATTCACCCCTCCACTTT. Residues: CSAREDPNSPLHF.

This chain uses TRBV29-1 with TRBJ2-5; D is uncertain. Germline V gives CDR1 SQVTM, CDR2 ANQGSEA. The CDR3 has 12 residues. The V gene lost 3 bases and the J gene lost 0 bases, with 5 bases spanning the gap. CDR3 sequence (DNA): TGCAGCGTTGATTTCTACCAAGAGACCCAGTACTTC. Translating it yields CSVDFYQETQYF.